These 23 T cell receptor beta chains share one sample of origin, sequenced in a study of regulatory T cells in long-lasting Graves disease. Regarding time point: persistent/refractory GD, antithyroid drugs over 5 years with positive TRAb. RNA from PBMCs was the source of the TCR library. Combining iRepertoire HTBI primers with Arm-PCR of CDR3 regions, the authors built TCR beta libraries. Each CDR3 protein is one row after TCRdb ran MiXCR on the multiplex PCR reads. The sample has approximately 400,000 distinct CDR3 sequences; roughly a quarter are singletons. This specimen was peripheral blood mononuclear cells (PBMCs), taken when the disease was refractory, from a patient treated with antithyroid drugs. The source is a female donor with Graves disease.

There are a few counts of this clonotype. This chain links TRBV6-9 with TRBJ1-2; D ambiguous. V dropped 3 bases and J dropped 4 bases, with 9 bases sitting between them. Germline CDR1 is MNHGY and CDR2 is SVAAGI. The CDR3 has 13 residues. The CDR3, as DNA: TGTGCCAGCAGTTACAGGACCGGCTATGGCTACACCTTC. Translated, it gives CASSYRTGYGYTF.

The chain is built from TRBV15 and TRBJ2-7, with TRBD1 matching over 10 bases. Per germline, CDR1 LNHNV and CDR2 YYDKDF (reference sequence). Trimming removed 0 bases from V and 3 bases from J; junction bases left unmatched: 14. This CDR3 has 19 amino acids. The CDR3 sequence: CATSRDPGQGTRTDYEQYF. The CDR3 nucleotides are TGTGCCACCAGCAGAGATCCGGGACAGGGGACCAGGACGGACTACGAGCAGTACTTC.

This clonotype was seen repeatedly, ten times or more. The chain is built from TRBV7-3 and TRBJ2-7, with 12 positions matching TRBD2. V lost 5 bases, J lost 2 bases, and 4 bases stayed unmatched. The CDR3 runs 15 residues. Germline values: CDR1 SGHTA, CDR2 FQGTGA. The CDR3 bases are TGTGCCAGCAGCACCGGACTAGCGGGACCCTACGAGCAGTACTTC. Translation gives CASSTGLAGPYEQYF.

About this clonotype: At one of its ends the junction is not consistent with the germline gene, which may arise from a read error. The chain carries TRBV5-1 and TRBJ2-6; a possible D gene is TRBD1 (6 bases). From germline, CDR1 is SGHRS and CDR2 YFSETQ. The CDR3 has 17 residues. The CDR3 DNA follows: TGCGCCAGCAGCTTGATAATCTCAGGGGCCGGGGCCAACATCCTGACTTTC. It encodes CASSLIISGAGANILTF.

This clonotype was observed a few times. The V call is TRBV13, the J call TRBJ1-1, with TRBD1 as a possible D gene (5 bases). CDR3 length equals 12 residues. CDR1 and CDR2 (germline): PRHDT, FYEKMQ (reference sequence). V was trimmed by 8 bases and J by 5 bases, leaving 12 bases between them. The CDR3 spells CASAEGNTEAFF. The DNA of the CDR3 is TGTGCCAGCGCGGAGGGGAATACTGAAGCTTTCTTT. Full variable domain (outside the CDR3, taken from reference TRBV13 and TRBJ1-1): AAGVIQSPRHLIKEKRETATLKCYPIPRHDTVYWYQQGPGQDPQFLISFYEKMQSDKGSIPDRFSAQQFSDYHSELNMSSLELGDSALYFCASAEGNTEAFFGQGTRLTVV.

The chain carries TRBV9 and TRBJ2-1, with a tentative D call TRBD1 (5 bases). The germline V and J ends were trimmed by 3 bases and 0 bases, with 10 bases remaining between them. Germline V lookup: CDR1 SGDLS, CDR2 YYNGEE. This CDR3 is built from 15 residues. DNA for the CDR3: TGTGCCAGCAGCGAGGGGATCGGCTCCTACAATGAGCAGTTCTTC. It codes for CASSEGIGSYNEQFF.

J is TRBJ2-2 and V is TRBV5-1; 10 positions agree with TRBD1. Germline trimming cut 3 bases from V and 4 bases from J; bases unmatched to any gene: 6. Germline values: CDR1 SGHRS, CDR2 YFSETQ. The CDR3 is 16 amino acids. CDR3 sequence: CASSWRDRGGTGELFF. The CDR3 DNA sequence: TGCGCCAGCAGCTGGAGGGACAGGGGAGGCACCGGGGAGCTGTTTTTT.

The table lists this clonotype with many counts. The chain uses TRBV28 and TRBJ2-7; TRBD2 agrees at 9 bases. Germline V gene data show CDR1 as MDHEN and CDR2 as SYDVKM. This CDR3 contains 18 residues. The junction had 17 bases not matched to a gene; V was cut back by 6 bases and J by 2 bases. The DNA of the CDR3 is TGTGCCAGCAGAGCTTTGGGGCGGGAGGGCCTTTTCCCCTACGAGCAGTACTTC. Its protein product is CASRALGREGLFPYEQYF.

This clonotype appeared many times. The chain employs TRBV28 and TRBJ1-1; D unclear. The CDR3 is 12 residues long. CDR1 and CDR2 from the germline V gene are MDHEN and SYDVKM. V lost 7 bases and J lost 7, with 13 bases in between. Here the CDR3 DNA reads TGTGCCAGCAATCCCTCAGGCTATGAAGCTTTCTTT. It encodes CASNPSGYEAFF.

The chain uses TRBV7-9 and TRBJ1-1; unclear D gene. CDR1 SEHNR and CDR2 FQNEAQ come from the germline V gene (reference sequence). This CDR3 contains 14 residues. Trimming cost V 5 bases and J 1 base, with 11 bases left between them. CDR3: CASSLEAGNTEAFF. CDR3 in DNA: TGTGCCAGCAGCCTAGAGGCAGGGAACACTGAAGCTTTCTTT.

The genes are TRBV7-3 and TRBJ2-1; 8 bases are shared with TRBD2. The trim removed 4 bases at V and 9 bases at J, leaving 11 bases unmatched. The germline CDR1 and CDR2 sequences are SGHTA and FQGTGA. This CDR3 is 15 amino acids long. The CDR3 DNA follows: TGTGCCAGCAGCTACCTAGCGGGTGATCTGAGTGAGCAGTTCTTC. Translation gives CASSYLAGDLSEQFF. Looking up the rest from reference TRBV7-3 and TRBJ2-1 gives the full variable domain: GAGVSQTPSNKVTEKGKYVELRCDPISGHTALYWYRQSLGQGPEFLIYFQGTGAADDSGLPNDRFFAVRPEGSVSTLKIQRTERGDSAVYLCASSYLAGDLSEQFFGPGTRLTVL.

V is TRBV15 and J is TRBJ2-2; D is uncertain. Looked up from germline, CDR1 is LNHNV and CDR2 is YYDKDF (reference sequence). Trimming removed 0 bases from V and 0 bases from J, with 5 bases in between. This CDR3 is built from 15 residues. CDR3 residues: CATSREGSNTGELFF. CDR3 bases: TGTGCCACCAGCAGAGAAGGGTCGAACACCGGGGAGCTGTTTTTT.

This clonotype turned up a few times. The V gene is TRBV5-1, the J gene TRBJ2-7; 11 bases are shared with TRBD2. Losses at the gene ends were 4 bases for V and 5 bases for J; bases not matched to a gene: 8. The CDR3 sequence is 15 residues long. In germline, CDR1 is SGHRS, CDR2 YFSETQ. The CDR3 bases are TGCGCCAGCAGCCAGACTAGCGGGATCGGTAACGAGCAGTACTTC. Translated, it gives CASSQTSGIGNEQYF.

This chain connects TRBV7-2 to TRBJ2-2, with no clear D. The CDR3 sequence is 14 residues long. Germline V gene lookup returns CDR1 SGHTA and CDR2 FQGNSA. V lost 1 base, J lost 7 bases, and 10 bases lay in between. CDR3 DNA: TGTGCCAGCAGCTTAGTACCGTACATCGGGGAGCTGTTTTTT. Residues: CASSLVPYIGELFF. The variable domain in full, with the rest retrieved from reference TRBV7-2 and TRBJ2-2, is GAGVSQSPSNKVTEKGKDVELRCDPISGHTALYWYRQSLGQGLEFLIYFQGNSAPDKSGLPSDRFSAERTGGSVSTLTIQRTQQEDSAVYLCASSLVPYIGELFFGEGSRLTVL.

This clonotype was seen only a few times. This chain links TRBV7-9 with TRBJ2-4, with unresolved D. The CDR3 consists of 16 residues. CDR1 is SEHNR, CDR2 FQNEAQ, per germline (reference sequence). V was shortened by 5 bases and J by 0 bases, with 14 bases between the two germline ends. CDR3 sequence: CASSPFSDIAKNIQYF. As DNA, the CDR3 is TGTGCCAGCAGCCCCTTTTCGGATATAGCCAAAAACATTCAGTACTTC.

This clonotype has just one count. The chain has TRBV28 and TRBJ2-1, with D perhaps assigned TRBD1 or TRBD2 (7 bases each). Germline V gene data show CDR1 as MDHEN and CDR2 as SYDVKM. V shed 6 bases and J shed 6 bases, with 12 bases lying between them. This CDR3 spans 13 amino acids. The DNA of the CDR3 is TGTGCCAGCAGATTCAGGGGGGGCAATGAGCAGTTCTTC. This sequence encodes CASRFRGGNEQFF.

This clonotype has a handful of counts. The CDR3 nucleotides read TGTGCCTGGGAGACTAGCGGGGGGGGAGAGACCCAGTACTTC. This gives the protein CAWETSGGGETQYF. J is TRBJ2-5 and V is TRBV30; 14 nucleotides align to TRBD2. Germline-derived CDR1 and CDR2 are GTSNPN and SVGIG (reference sequence). J lost 4 bases, V lost 5 bases, and 3 bases had no gene match. This CDR3 has 14 residues.

V usage is TRBV29-1 and J usage is TRBJ2-7; a weak D match, TRBD1 (6 bases). The CDR3 has 13 amino acids. V lost 6 bases and J lost 3, with 15 bases in between. Germline V gene data show CDR1 as SQVTM and CDR2 as ANQGSEA. The CDR3 nucleotides read TGCAGCGTACTGACAGGCCCAGGCTACGAGCAGTACTTC. Translated, it gives CSVLTGPGYEQYF.

V usage is TRBV5-1 and J usage is TRBJ2-2, with TRBD1 matching 9 bases. CDR1 is SGHRS and CDR2 is YFSETQ in the germline V gene. With V trimmed by 5 bases and J by 2 bases, 4 bases remained unmatched. This CDR3 is 15 amino acids long. This CDR3 is CASRATGGNTGELFF. CDR3 sequence (DNA): TGCGCCAGCAGGGCTACAGGGGGCAACACCGGGGAGCTGTTTTTT.

The rearrangement links TRBV2 to TRBJ2-2; no definite D call. The V and J ends lost 5 bases and 2 bases respectively, with 6 bases between them. The CDR3 has 13 residues. Looked up from germline, CDR1 is SNHLY and CDR2 is FYNNEI. The CDR3 region is CASSRVNTGELFF. CDR3 DNA sequence: TGTGCCAGCAGTAGGGTCAACACCGGGGAGCTGTTTTTT.

This clonotype was detected ten times or more. J is TRBJ1-1 and V is TRBV2; tentatively, D is TRBD1 (5 bases). This CDR3 contains 14 residues. Germline loops: CDR1 SNHLY, CDR2 FYNNEI. Trimming took 4 bases from V and 1 from J, leaving 10 bases between them. The CDR3 nucleotides are TGTGCCAGCAGTGGGGGCGTGCGGAACACTGAAGCTTTCTTT. This gives the protein CASSGGVRNTEAFF.

This clonotype was detected a few times. The genes are TRBV4-1 and TRBJ2-7, with D possibly being TRBD1 (6 bases). The V end lost 0 bases, the J end lost 2 bases, and 11 bases lay between the germline ends. CDR3 length: 15 residues. The V gene's germline CDR1 is MGHRA and CDR2 YSYEKL. This CDR3 is CASSQDSGAPYEQYF. The CDR3 DNA is TGCGCCAGCAGCCAAGACTCAGGGGCCCCCTACGAGCAGTACTTC.

The rearrangement joins TRBV6-1 to TRBJ2-6, with D tentatively TRBD1 or TRBD2 (5 bases each). V lost 1 base to trimming and J lost 12 bases, with 13 bases between them. Germline CDR1 and CDR2: MNHNS and SASEGT. CDR3 size: 14 residues. Here the CDR3 reads CASSEGQAGTVLTF. CDR3 in DNA: TGTGCCAGCAGTGAAGGGCAGGCAGGGACCGTCCTGACTTTC.